This passage covers 18 T cell receptor beta chains from one sample sequenced in a study of beta chain features in type 1 diabetes (dated by TCRdb to the late 2010s). Library prep was done by the immunoSEQ multiplex PCR assay. The entire isolated RNA was reverse transcribed using the High Capacity cDNA Reverse Transcription Kit, and thus expressed TCRB transcripts were sequenced. The immuneACCESS repertoire file appears here via TCRdb, limited to in-frame rearrangements. These files lack a portion of the clones; in checked studies, under half of the deficit traces to unresolved V genes, and the cause of the others is not known. Within this sample are roughly 610,000 clones, with 15% to 18% of them counted one time only. The ten largest clones add up to about 0.086% of the sample. Material for sequencing was naive CD4+ T cells from blood. This sample's cell subset or site label indicates: true naive CD4+ T cells. These receptor sequences come from a young man in good health.

V gene TRBV6-1 combines with J gene TRBJ2-7; D is ambiguous. Germline V lookup: CDR1 MNHNS, CDR2 SASEGT. The CDR3 has 14 residues. Trimming took off 2 bases at V and 5 bases at J, with 13 bases between the two ends. CDR3 sequence (DNA): TGTGCCAGCAGTGAAACGTGGGTTAAGGACGAGCAGTACTTC. Translation gives CASSETWVKDEQYF.

The genes are TRBV7-2 and TRBJ2-1, with TRBD2 matching over 9 bases. In germline, CDR1 is SGHTA, CDR2 FQGNSA. CDR3 length equals 17 residues. V gave up 5 bases and J gave up 15 bases; unmatched junction bases: 23. CDR3 bases: TGTGCCAGCAGCCCGCCAGGGGTGCGGGAGGGCCCTCGCTTAAGGTTCTTC. It specifies CASSPPGVREGPRLRFF.

This clone showed up just a few times. The V gene is TRBV5-4, the J gene TRBJ2-3; D not certain. This CDR3 comprises 13 residues. Germline V gene data show CDR1 as SGHNT and CDR2 as YYREEE (reference sequence). Trimming left V 4 bases short and J 7 bases short, with 13 bases between. The CDR3 loop is CASSLRSAYTQYF. CDR3 DNA: TGTGCCAGCAGCCTCCGATCAGCGTATACGCAGTATTTT.

V gene TRBV19 combines with J gene TRBJ2-7; a possible D gene is TRBD1 (6 bases). CDR3 size: 13 residues. V was shortened by 4 bases and J by 3 bases, with 10 bases between the two germline ends. Germline CDR1 LNHDA, CDR2 SQIVND (reference sequence). The DNA for the CDR3 is TGTGCCAGTAGTAGGCTACAGGGCTACGAGCAGTACTTC. This translates into CASSRLQGYEQYF.

The chain joins TRBV7-2 to TRBJ2-3; D is uncertain. The CDR3 extends over 12 amino acids. Germline V gene data show CDR1 as SGHTA and CDR2 as FQGNSA. V lost 5 bases, J lost 6 bases, and 9 bases lay in between. The CDR3 nucleotides read TGTGCCAGCAGCACCACTTTCGATACGCAGTATTTT. Its translation is CASSTTFDTQYF.

This chain joins TRBV7-2 and TRBJ1-6, with TRBD1 matching 9 bases. Germline CDR1 is SGHTA and CDR2 is FQGNSA. V was clipped by 1 base and J by 10 bases; unmatched bases: 2. The CDR3 contains 14 residues. The CDR3 loop reads CASSLGQGESPLHF. The DNA of the CDR3 is TGTGCCAGCAGCTTAGGACAGGGGGAATCACCCCTCCACTTT.

The chain combines TRBV5-1 with TRBJ2-5; D call uncertain. The V end lost 1 base, the J end lost 8 bases, and 6 bases lay between the germline ends. Germline V gene lookup returns CDR1 SGHRS and CDR2 YFSETQ. There are 11 residues in the CDR3. The CDR3 loop is CASSLKDTQYF. The DNA of the CDR3 is TGCGCCAGCAGCTTGAAGGACACCCAGTACTTC.

The V call is TRBV11-2, the J call TRBJ2-2; 7 bases match TRBD2. Trimming removed 5 bases from V and 6 bases from J; junction bases left unmatched: 9. The germline gives CDR1 SGHAT, CDR2 FQNNGV. The CDR3 has 15 residues. The CDR3 here is CASSGLVSVPGELFF. The CDR3, as DNA: TGTGCCAGCAGCGGACTAGTTAGTGTCCCCGGGGAGCTGTTTTTT.

This clone was detected many times. The rearrangement uses TRBV14 and TRBJ2-4, with 9 positions matching TRBD1. CDR1 is SGHDN, CDR2 FVKESK, per germline. CDR3 length equals 16 residues. The J segment lost 6 bases and the V segment lost 2 bases, leaving 8 bases of the junction unmatched. The CDR3 reads CASSQYFRQGVNIQYF. For the CDR3, the DNA is TGTGCCAGCAGCCAATACTTTCGACAGGGGGTAAACATTCAGTACTTC.

The J gene is TRBJ2-1, the V gene TRBV5-1; D remains ambiguous. The germline V and J ends were trimmed by 0 bases and 1 base, with 8 bases remaining between them. There are 15 residues in the CDR3. Germline V gives CDR1 SGHRS, CDR2 YFSETQ. In DNA form, the CDR3 reads TGCGCCAGCAGCTTGGGGGTAGAGTCCTACAATGAGCAGTTCTTC. It is translated as CASSLGVESYNEQFF.

The V and J genes are TRBV27 and TRBJ1-5; weak D call: TRBD1 (6 bases). This CDR3 spans 18 amino acids. Trimming took 2 bases from V and 1 from J, leaving 18 bases between them. Germline CDR1 reads MNHEY; CDR2 reads SMNVEV (reference sequence). CDR3 sequence (DNA): TGTGCCAGCAGTTTACGATCAGGGGCTCTAGGAAGCAATCAGCCCCAGCATTTT. It encodes CASSLRSGALGSNQPQHF.

In this sample, this clone turned up a few times. The gene calls are TRBV25-1 and TRBJ1-5; 8 bases map to TRBD1. CDR1 is MGHDK and CDR2 is SYGVNS in the germline V gene. V lost 6 bases to trimming and J lost 3 bases; unmatched junction nucleotides: 1. CDR3 size: 13 residues. The CDR3 nucleotides read TGTGCCAGCAGACAGGGGGACAATCAGCCCCAGCATTTT. This sequence encodes CASRQGDNQPQHF.

The table lists this clone with a few counts. The chain uses TRBV18 and TRBJ1-1; 7 positions agree with TRBD1. The germline V gene encodes CDR1 KGHSH and CDR2 LQKENI. Trimming took 6 bases from V and 0 from J; bases not matched to a gene: 4. This CDR3 is 14 amino acids long. This CDR3 reads CASSSGQLNTEAFF. In DNA, the CDR3 is TGTGCCAGCTCGTCGGGACAGTTGAACACTGAAGCTTTCTTT.

This clone was seen once. The chain uses TRBV7-9 and TRBJ2-3; TRBD2 matches at 9 bases. This CDR3 spans 16 amino acids. Germline loops: CDR1 SEHNR, CDR2 FQNEAQ (reference sequence). Trimming took 5 bases from V and 4 from J; bases not matched to a gene: 10. This chain's CDR3 is CASSPRLGGGADTQYF. CDR3 DNA: TGTGCCAGCAGCCCACGACTGGGCGGGGGGGCAGATACGCAGTATTTT.

This clone came up a few times. The chain links TRBV2 to TRBJ1-5, with D maybe TRBD1 (6 bases). This CDR3 region has 14 residues. The V gene lost 6 bases and the J gene lost 1 base, with 10 bases spanning the gap. Germline loops: CDR1 SNHLY, CDR2 FYNNEI. CDR3 bases: TGTGCCAGCAGGGCCGACAGGAGCAATCAGCCCCAGCATTTT. Protein product: CASRADRSNQPQHF.

This chain uses TRBV7-2 with TRBJ2-1; the match to TRBD2 covers 11 bases. V trimming: 7 bases; J trimming: 6 bases; junction bases outside the gene matches: 8. Germline CDR1 SGHTA, CDR2 FQGNSA. CDR3 length equals 15 residues. CDR3 sequence (DNA): TGTGCCAGCACCTCGGGACTAGCGGACTCCAATGAGCAGTTCTTC. Encoded protein: CASTSGLADSNEQFF. The full variable domain, with the rest looked up from reference TRBV7-2 and TRBJ2-1, is GAGVSQSPSNKVTEKGKDVELRCDPISGHTALYWYRQSLGQGLEFLIYFQGNSAPDKSGLPSDRFSAERTGGSVSTLTIQRTQQEDSAVYLCASTSGLADSNEQFFGPGTRLTVL.

The gene calls are TRBV6-1 and TRBJ1-6; 7 bases align to TRBD1. V gave up 11 bases and J gave up 8 bases; unmatched junction bases: 12. The germline CDR1 and CDR2 sequences are MNHNS and SASEGT. There are 14 residues in the CDR3. The CDR3 spells CAGADLTGHSPLHF. CDR3 bases: TGTGCCGGAGCAGATTTGACAGGGCATTCACCCCTCCACTTT.

This chain joins TRBV7-9 and TRBJ2-1; D may be TRBD2 (5 bases). Trimming shortened V by 1 base and J by 1 base, and 14 bases separated the two germline ends. The CDR3 runs to 17 residues. Germline lookup yields CDR1 SEHNR and CDR2 FQNEAQ (reference sequence). CDR3 in amino acids: CASSLGSKRMSYNEQFF. Written as DNA, the CDR3 is TGTGCCAGCAGCTTAGGTTCTAAGCGGATGTCCTACAATGAGCAGTTCTTC.